This T cell receptor beta chain was sequenced in a study of blood T cell repertoires in COVID-19. As processed by the authors: Estimation of nucleated cell counts relied on the amplification of reference gene primers. The protocol was immunoSEQ multiplex PCR, while the TCRdb copy is restricted to in-frame clones and leaves out a portion. Clonal size and the V and J genes are those of that table, whereas D and trimming came from the DNA. The table records over 200,000 clones, around nine tenths of them present only once. CDR1 and CDR2 from the germline V gene are LGHDT and YNNKEL (reference sequence). V lost 4 bases to trimming and J lost 3 bases; unmatched junction nucleotides: 12. The CDR3 sequence is 16 residues long.

The chain has TRBV3-1 (or the pseudogene TRBV3-2) and TRBJ2-7; TRBD1 matches at 7 bases. This TCR was recovered from a woman under 30 who had recovered from COVID-19. Material: peripheral blood. The CDR3 DNA sequence: TGTGCCAGCAGCCCCAGGAGAGACAGGGAACGCTACGAGCAGTACTTC. Its translation is CASSPRRDRERYEQYF.